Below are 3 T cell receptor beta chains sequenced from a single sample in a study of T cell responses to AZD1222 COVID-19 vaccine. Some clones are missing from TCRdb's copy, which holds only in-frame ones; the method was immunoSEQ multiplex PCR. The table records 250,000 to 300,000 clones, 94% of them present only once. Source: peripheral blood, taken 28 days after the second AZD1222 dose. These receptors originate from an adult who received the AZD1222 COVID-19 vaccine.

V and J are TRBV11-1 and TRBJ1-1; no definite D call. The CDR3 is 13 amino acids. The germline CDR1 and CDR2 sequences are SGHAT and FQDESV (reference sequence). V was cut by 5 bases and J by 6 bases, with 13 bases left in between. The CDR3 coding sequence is TGTGCCAGCAGCCCTGGGTGGCAGTCTGAAGCTTTCTTT. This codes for CASSPGWQSEAFF.

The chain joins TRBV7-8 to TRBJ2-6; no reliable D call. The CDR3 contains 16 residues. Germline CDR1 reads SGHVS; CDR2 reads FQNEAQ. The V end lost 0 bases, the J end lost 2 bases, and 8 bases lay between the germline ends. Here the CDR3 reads CASSLARVTGANVLTF. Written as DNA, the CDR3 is TGTGCCAGCAGCTTAGCAAGGGTAACTGGGGCCAACGTCCTGACTTTC.

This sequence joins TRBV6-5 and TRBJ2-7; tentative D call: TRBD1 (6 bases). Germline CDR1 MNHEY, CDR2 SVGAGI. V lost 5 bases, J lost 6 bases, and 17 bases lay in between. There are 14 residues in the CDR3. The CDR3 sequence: CASSPGQNLGEQYF. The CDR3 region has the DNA TGTGCCAGCAGTCCGGGACAAAACCTAGGCGAGCAGTACTTC.